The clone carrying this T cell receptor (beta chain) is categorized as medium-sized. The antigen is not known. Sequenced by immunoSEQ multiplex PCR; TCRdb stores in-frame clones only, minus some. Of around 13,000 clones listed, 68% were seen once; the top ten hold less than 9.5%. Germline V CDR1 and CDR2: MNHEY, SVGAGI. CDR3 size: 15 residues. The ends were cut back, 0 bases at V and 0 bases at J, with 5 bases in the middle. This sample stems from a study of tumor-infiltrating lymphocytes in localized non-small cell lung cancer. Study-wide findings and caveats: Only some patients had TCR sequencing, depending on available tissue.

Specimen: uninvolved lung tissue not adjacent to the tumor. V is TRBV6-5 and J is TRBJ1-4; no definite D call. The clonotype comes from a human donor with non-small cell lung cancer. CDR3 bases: TGTGCCAGCAGTTACTCCATAACAACTAATGAAAAACTGTTTTTT. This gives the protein CASSYSITTNEKLFF.